This passage covers 4 T cell receptor beta chains from one sample sequenced in a study of blood T cell repertoires in COVID-19. TCRdb keeps only in-frame clones here, not all; method: immunoSEQ multiplex PCR. Among approximately 96,000 clones listed, over 70% were seen once. Material: peripheral blood. The receptors were gathered from an elderly woman with acute or convalescent COVID-19.

The CDR3 sequence is CASKGQGPDTQYF. Written as DNA, the CDR3 is TGCGCCAGCAAGGGACAGGGGCCAGATACGCAGTATTTT. The chain joins TRBV4-1 to TRBJ2-3; 10 bases are a match to TRBD1. J gave up 4 bases and V 7 bases, and 2 bases lay outside the gene matches. Looked up from germline, CDR1 is MGHRA and CDR2 is YSYEKL. CDR3 length: 13 residues.

This rearrangement joins TRBV2 to TRBJ2-1; 8 nucleotides line up with TRBD1. The CDR3 has 16 amino acids. Trimming cost V 6 bases and J 0 bases; bases outside gene matches: 7. CDR1 and CDR2 (germline): SNHLY, FYNNEI. DNA for the CDR3: TGTGCCAGCAGCCCCTCCACAGGGGGCTCCTACAATGAGCAGTTCTTC. Protein product: CASSPSTGGSYNEQFF.

The chain joins TRBV28 to TRBJ2-5, with 7 positions matching TRBD2. Trimming cost V 4 bases and J 3 bases; bases outside gene matches: 14. The germline CDR1 and CDR2 sequences are MDHEN and SYDVKM. The CDR3 spans 17 residues. CDR3 nucleotide sequence: TGTGCCAGCAGTTCATTCGGGGGGACTCCGAACAAAGAGACCCAGTACTTC. Translating gives CASSSFGGTPNKETQYF.

The chain links TRBV28 to TRBJ1-6; tentative D call: TRBD1 (5 bases). Germline lookup yields CDR1 MDHEN and CDR2 SYDVKM. The CDR3 spans 13 residues. Trimming took 7 bases from V and 7 from J, leaving 11 bases between them. CDR3 amino acids: CASIQGANSPLHF. The CDR3 region has the DNA TGTGCCAGCATACAAGGGGCAAATTCACCCCTCCACTTT.